One and the same sample provided the 13 T cell receptor beta chains below, sequenced in a study of T cell responses to AZD1222 COVID-19 vaccine. Some clones are missing from TCRdb's copy, which holds only in-frame ones; the method was immunoSEQ multiplex PCR. Among 90,000 to 120,000 clones listed, around nine tenths were seen once. The sample here was peripheral blood, taken 28 days after the second AZD1222 dose. Receptors originate from an adult who received the AZD1222 COVID-19 vaccine.

V usage is TRBV18 and J usage is TRBJ2-5, with D perhaps assigned TRBD1 or TRBD2 (5 bases each). Looked up from germline, CDR1 is KGHSH and CDR2 is LQKENI. Trimming shortened V by 7 bases and J by 2 bases, and 11 bases separated the two germline ends. The CDR3 runs 13 residues. The CDR3 is CASLKGRQETQYF. CDR3 nucleotide sequence: TGTGCCAGCTTAAAGGGGAGACAAGAGACCCAGTACTTC. Filled out from reference TRBV18 and TRBJ2-5, the complete variable domain reads NAGVMQNPRHLVRRRGQEARLRCSPMKGHSHVYWYRQLPEEGLKFMVYLQKENIIDESGMPKERFSAEFPKEGPSILRIQQVVRGDSAAYFCASLKGRQETQYFGPGTRLLVL.

The chain recombines TRBV9 with TRBJ1-5, with 8 bases lining up with TRBD1. Germline V gene lookup returns CDR1 SGDLS and CDR2 YYNGEE. The trim removed 8 bases at V and 4 bases at J, leaving 11 bases unmatched. The CDR3 extends over 15 amino acids. CDR3 sequence reads: CASKRGQEINQPQHF. Here the CDR3 DNA reads TGTGCCAGTAAACGGGGACAGGAGATTAATCAGCCCCAGCATTTT.

J is TRBJ2-7 and V is TRBV10-3, with 9 nucleotides matching TRBD2. The germline V gene has CDR1 ENHRY and CDR2 SYGVKD. The junction had 8 bases not matched to a gene; V was cut back by 6 bases and J by 2 bases. The CDR3 consists of 15 residues. CDR3 in amino acids: CAIRIAGEIAYEQYF. The CDR3 bases are TGTGCCATCAGGATAGCGGGGGAGATCGCCTACGAGCAGTACTTC.

The chain has TRBV10-3 and TRBJ1-5; D unclear. Germline V CDR1 and CDR2: ENHRY, SYGVKD. CDR3 length: 12 residues. Deletions cut 3 bases from V and 2 bases from J, with 2 bases between. The CDR3 nucleotides read TGTGCCATCAGTGATGGCAATCAGCCCCAGCATTTT. This codes for CAISDGNQPQHF.

The V and J genes are TRBV5-5 and TRBJ2-6; D gene uncertain. CDR1 and CDR2 from the germline V gene are SGHKS and YYEKEE (reference sequence). Trimming removed 4 bases from V and 3 bases from J, with 14 bases in between. There are 16 residues in the CDR3. CDR3: CASSPARSGGANVLTF. The CDR3 nucleotides are TGTGCCAGCAGCCCCGCCCGTTCGGGTGGGGCCAACGTCCTGACTTTC.

This sequence joins TRBV4-1 and TRBJ2-7, with no clear D. V dropped 5 bases and J dropped 7 bases, with 24 bases sitting between them. CDR1 is MGHRA, CDR2 YSYEKL, per germline. This CDR3 is built from 16 residues. CDR3 sequence (DNA): TGCGCCAGCAGCGTACACCCCCAGGAGAGGCCGCGGGAGCAGTACTTC. Translation: CASSVHPQERPREQYF.

V gene TRBV12-5 combines with J gene TRBJ2-5; D tentatively reads TRBD1 or TRBD2 (6 bases each). V lost 4 bases, J lost 4 bases, and 10 bases lay in between. CDR3 length: 13 amino acids. CDR1 LGHNT and CDR2 FRNRAP come from the germline V gene. The CDR3 protein is CASGSGAGETQYF. The CDR3 DNA reads as TGTGCTAGTGGTTCGGGGGCAGGAGAGACCCAGTACTTC.

The CDR3 loop is CASSTPGTGRETQYF. The CDR3 DNA follows: TGTGCCAGCAGTACACCCGGGACAGGACGGGAGACCCAGTACTTC. The chain recombines TRBV27 with TRBJ2-5; 8 bases map to TRBD1. V was clipped by 5 bases and J by 5 bases; unmatched bases: 10. Germline V gene lookup returns CDR1 MNHEY and CDR2 SMNVEV (reference sequence). The CDR3 contains 15 residues.

The count of this clone is one. The chain employs TRBV19 and TRBJ2-7; 7 bases fit TRBD1. The CDR3 sequence is 14 residues long. V trimming: 5 bases; J trimming: 0 bases; junction bases outside the gene matches: 4. The germline CDR1 and CDR2 sequences are LNHDA and SQIVND (reference sequence). The CDR3 DNA is TGTGCCAGTAGTGCCCGGGACAGCTCCTACGAGCAGTACTTC. Protein sequence: CASSARDSSYEQYF. The entire variable domain, with the rest obtained from reference TRBV19 and TRBJ2-7, is as follows: DGGITQSPKYLFRKEGQNVTLSCEQNLNHDAMYWYRQDPGQGLRLIYYSQIVNDFQKGDIAEGYSVSREKKESFPLTVTSAQKNPTAFYLCASSARDSSYEQYFGPGTRLTVT.

The V and J genes are TRBV7-9 and TRBJ2-7; D not certain. V was shortened by 5 bases and J by 2 bases, with 4 bases between the two germline ends. This CDR3 spans 11 amino acids. CDR1 and CDR2 (germline): SEHNR, FQNEAQ (reference sequence). The CDR3 bases are TGTGCCAGCAGCCCTGCCTACGAGCAGTACTTC. It specifies CASSPAYEQYF.

The chain employs TRBV30 and TRBJ1-6; D is possibly TRBD1 (5 bases). The CDR3 totals 15 residues. Trimming removed 5 bases from V and 9 bases from J, with 20 bases in between. Germline V gives CDR1 GTSNPN, CDR2 SVGIG (reference sequence). CDR3 DNA: TGTGCCTGGGAGGTTGGGGCGTTCCTCGGTTCACCCCTCCACTTT. This gives the protein CAWEVGAFLGSPLHF.

The CDR3 DNA reads as TGTGCCAGCAGCTTAGGGACAGCATCTAATGAAGCTTTCTTT. This gives the protein CASSLGTASNEAFF. J is TRBJ1-1 and V is TRBV7-8; D is possibly TRBD1 (6 bases). CDR1 and CDR2 (germline): SGHVS, FQNEAQ. This CDR3 spans 14 amino acids. Trimming took off 1 base at V and 7 bases at J, with 13 bases between the two ends. The full variable domain, rest sourced from reference TRBV7-8 and TRBJ1-1, is GAGVSQSPRYKVAKRGQDVALRCDPISGHVSLFWYQQALGQGPEFLTYFQNEAQLDKSGLPSDRFFAERPEGSVSTLKIQRTQQEDSAVYLCASSLGTASNEAFFGQGTRLTVV.

The chain recombines TRBV7-2 with TRBJ2-5; weak D call: TRBD2 (6 bases). The CDR3 contains 15 residues. CDR1 and CDR2 (germline): SGHTA, FQGNSA. Trimming took off 5 bases at V and 5 bases at J, with 18 bases between the two ends. The CDR3 nucleotides are TGTGCCAGCAGCGGATCCGGAGGGCCTGGGGAGACCCAGTACTTC. The encoded protein is CASSGSGGPGETQYF. The whole variable domain, remainder taken from reference TRBV7-2 and TRBJ2-5, is GAGVSQSPSNKVTEKGKDVELRCDPISGHTALYWYRQSLGQGLEFLIYFQGNSAPDKSGLPSDRFSAERTGGSVSTLTIQRTQQEDSAVYLCASSGSGGPGETQYFGPGTRLLVL.